This is a list of T cell receptor beta chains from one sample in a study of tumor and adjacent non-tumor tissue in lung cancer. In TCRdb, the multiplex PCR reads were re-called with MiXCR into one record per CDR3 protein. The sample has more than 85,000 distinct CDR3 sequences, about 64% seen once. Sequenced: distant non-tumor lung tissue. These receptors all come from a man aged 55-75 years with non-small cell lung cancer. The CDR3 runs from the conserved cysteine through the conserved F or W. D genes are given only for firm matches. Clone size is given for some rows only: seen once, a few or many times, or a class if the clone is expanded.

d_gene: .; j_gene: TRBJ1-5; v_gene: TRBV12-3/TRBV12-4; abundance: many; CDR3aa: CASSLKQGGQPQHF; CDR3nt: TGTGCCAGCAGTTTAAAGCAGGGCGGTCAGCCCCAGCATTTT
d_gene: .; j_gene: TRBJ1-2; v_gene: TRBV4-3; abundance: .; CDR3aa: CASSQDTGAGVNYGYTF; CDR3nt: TGCGCCAGCAGCCAAGATACCGGAGCAGGCGTTAACTATGGCTACACCTTC
d_gene: TRBD1; j_gene: TRBJ2-2; v_gene: TRBV29-1; abundance: .; CDR3aa: CNAAGGRGNTGELFF; CDR3nt: TGCAACGCTGCGGGTGGCAGGGGGAACACCGGGGAACTGTTTTTT
d_gene: .; j_gene: TRBJ1-2; v_gene: TRBV4-3; abundance: .; CDR3aa: CASSQDPQVKGYPF; CDR3nt: TGCGCCAGCAGCCAAGATCCGCAAGTTAAAGGCTACCCCTTC
d_gene: TRBD2; j_gene: TRBJ2-5; v_gene: TRBV20-1; abundance: many; CDR3aa: CSAAPRLAVQETQYF; CDR3nt: TGCAGTGCCGCCCCAAGACTAGCGGTCCAAGAGACCCAGTACTTC
d_gene: TRBD1; j_gene: TRBJ2-1; v_gene: TRBV5-6; abundance: few; CDR3aa: CTSSWGQKNELFF; CDR3nt: TGTACCAGCAGCTGGGGACAGAAGAATGAGCTGTTCTTC
d_gene: .; j_gene: TRBJ2-5; v_gene: TRBV4-3; abundance: .; CDR3aa: CASSQIYREESQYF; CDR3nt: TGCGCCAGCAGCCAAATTTACCGAGAAGAGTCCCAGTACTTC
d_gene: .; j_gene: TRBJ2-1; v_gene: TRBV11-1; abundance: .; CDR3aa: CASSFGGVPHNEQFF; CDR3nt: TGTGCCAGCAGCTTCGGGGGAGTCCCCCACAATGAACAATTCTTC
d_gene: .; j_gene: TRBJ2-3; v_gene: TRBV4-1; abundance: .; CDR3aa: CVISPLGVQGEGTDTQYF; CDR3nt: TGCGTCATCAGCCCCCTCGGTGTACAGGGGGAGGGGACAGATACGCAGTATTTT
d_gene: .; j_gene: TRBJ2-1; v_gene: TRBV4-3; abundance: .; CDR3aa: CASSQGSWGPGRNNAQFF; CDR3nt: TGCGCCAGCAGCCAAGGCTCCTGGGGCCCGGGAAGGAACAATGCACAGTTCTTC
d_gene: TRBD2; j_gene: TRBJ2-2; v_gene: TRBV4-3; abundance: .; CDR3aa: CASSQDRASGTGKLFF; CDR3nt: TGCGCCAGCAGCCAAGATCGGGCTAGCGGCACCGGGAAGCTGTTCTTT
d_gene: TRBD1; j_gene: TRBJ2-6; v_gene: TRBV20-1; abundance: few; CDR3aa: CSANDRGNSGANVLTF; CDR3nt: TGCAGTGCAAACGACAGGGGTAACTCTGGGGCCAACGTCCTGACTTTC
d_gene: .; j_gene: TRBJ2-3; v_gene: TRBV6-6; abundance: few; CDR3aa: CASSYNAGTDTQCF; CDR3nt: TGTGCCAGCAGTTACAATGCCGGCACAGATACGCAGTGTTTT
d_gene: .; j_gene: TRBJ1-6; v_gene: TRBV6-5; abundance: many; CDR3aa: CASSYSAGEYSPLHF; CDR3nt: TGTGCCAGCAGTTACTCGGCAGGGGAATATTCACCCCTCCACTTT
d_gene: .; j_gene: TRBJ2-7; v_gene: TRBV11-1; abundance: .; CDR3aa: CASSLTRNYEQYF; CDR3nt: TGTGCCAGCAGCTTGACTAGAAACTACGAGCAGTACTTC
d_gene: .; j_gene: TRBJ2-2; v_gene: TRBV30; abundance: .; CDR3aa: CAWGPSGPGELFF; CDR3nt: TGTGCCTGGGGTCCTTCAGGCCCCGGGGAGCTGTTTTTT
d_gene: .; j_gene: TRBJ2-3; v_gene: TRBV6-5; abundance: .; CDR3aa: CASSYYGISSTDTQYF; CDR3nt: TGTGCCAGCAGTTACTACGGTATCTCTAGCACTGATACGCAGTATTTT
d_gene: .; j_gene: TRBJ1-1; v_gene: TRBV11-2; abundance: few; CDR3aa: CASSLGDSTEAFF; CDR3nt: TGTGCCAGCAGCTTAGGAGACAGTACTGAAGCTTTCTTT
d_gene: .; j_gene: TRBJ1-5; v_gene: TRBV7-9; abundance: .; CDR3aa: CASSLSDSNQPQHF; CDR3nt: TGTGCCAGCAGCTTAAGCGACAGCAATCAGCCCCAGCATTTT
d_gene: TRBD1; j_gene: TRBJ2-1; v_gene: TRBV29-1; abundance: .; CDR3aa: CSVEAVGQGCRNEQFF; CDR3nt: TGTAGCGTTGAGGCTGTGGGACAGGGATGTCGCAATGAGCAGTTCTTC
d_gene: TRBD1; j_gene: TRBJ1-6; v_gene: TRBV12-3/TRBV12-4; abundance: .; CDR3aa: CASNLRPTGGGSPLHF; CDR3nt: TGTGCCAGCAATTTAAGACCCACAGGGGGCGGATCACCCCTCCACTTT
d_gene: .; j_gene: TRBJ1-1; v_gene: TRBV6-1; abundance: many; CDR3aa: CASSEAGGGWAFF; CDR3nt: TGTGCCAGCAGTGAAGCGGGGGGGGGTTGGGCTTTCTTT
d_gene: .; j_gene: TRBJ2-7; v_gene: TRBV20-1; abundance: many; CDR3aa: CSATRQSSYEQYF; CDR3nt: TGCAGTGCTACTCGACAGTCTTCCTACGAGCAGTACTTC
d_gene: .; j_gene: TRBJ2-2; v_gene: TRBV7-9; abundance: many; CDR3aa: CASSLYGNTGELFF; CDR3nt: TGTGCCAGCAGCTTATACGGAAACACCGGGGAGCTGTTTTTT
d_gene: .; j_gene: TRBJ1-5; v_gene: TRBV6-5; abundance: .; CDR3aa: CGSRPTRWGNQLQHF; CDR3nt: TGTGGCAGCAGACCCACACGCTGGGGCAATCAGCTTCAGCATTTT
d_gene: .; j_gene: TRBJ1-2; v_gene: TRBV6-2/TRBV6-3; abundance: .; CDR3aa: CANSSSFLDIGYTF; CDR3nt: TGTGCCAACAGTTCCTCCTTTCTTGACATAGGCTACACCTTC